This entry concerns a single T cell receptor beta chain. Its antigen is undetermined. Germline CDR1 reads SGDLS; CDR2 reads YYNGEE. This CDR3 is built from 13 residues. The V and J ends lost 0 bases and 9 bases respectively, with 10 bases between them. The authors extracted RNA and reverse transcribed it into cDNA as the sequencing template. Measured with immunoSEQ multiplex PCR; TCRdb has only the in-frame clones, and not every one. Here the sample spans about 110,000 clones, around 55% being singletons. The sample comes from a study of CD8+ T cells in alopecia areata. Overall study results and limits: For lesional scalp, especially alopecia totalis/universalis, clonality was higher than in normal scalp.

Sequencing was done on a sample of CD8+ T cells sorted from blood. The TCR sequence derives from a human donor in good health. This rearrangement joins TRBV9 to TRBJ2-1; D is uncertain. In DNA form, the CDR3 reads TGTGCCAGCAGCGTAGATGTTAGCAGTGAGCAGTTCTTC. It is translated as CASSVDVSSEQFF.